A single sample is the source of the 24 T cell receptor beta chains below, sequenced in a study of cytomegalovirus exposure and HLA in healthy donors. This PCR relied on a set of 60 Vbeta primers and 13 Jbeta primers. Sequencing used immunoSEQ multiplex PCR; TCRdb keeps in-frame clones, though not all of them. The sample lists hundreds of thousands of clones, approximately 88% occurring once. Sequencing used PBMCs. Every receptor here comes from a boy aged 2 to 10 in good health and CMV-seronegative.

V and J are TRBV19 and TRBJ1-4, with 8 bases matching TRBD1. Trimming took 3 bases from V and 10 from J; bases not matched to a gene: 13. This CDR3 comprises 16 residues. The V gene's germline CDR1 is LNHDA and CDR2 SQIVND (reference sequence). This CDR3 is CASSMGQGAIWRKLFF. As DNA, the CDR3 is TGTGCCAGTAGTATGGGCCAGGGGGCTATATGGCGAAAACTGTTTTTT.

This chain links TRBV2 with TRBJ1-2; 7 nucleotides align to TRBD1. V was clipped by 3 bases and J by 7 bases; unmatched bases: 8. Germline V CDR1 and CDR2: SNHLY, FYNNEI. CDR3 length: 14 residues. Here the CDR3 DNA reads TGTGCCAGCAGTGATGGTCAGGGGGTAGGTGGCTACACCTTC. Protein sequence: CASSDGQGVGGYTF. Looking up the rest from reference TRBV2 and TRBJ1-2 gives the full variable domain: EPEVTQTPSHQVTQMGQEVILRCVPISNHLYFYWYRQILGQKVEFLVSFYNNEISEKSEIFDDQFSVERPDGSNFTLKIRSTKLEDSAMYFCASSDGQGVGGYTFGSGTRLTVV.

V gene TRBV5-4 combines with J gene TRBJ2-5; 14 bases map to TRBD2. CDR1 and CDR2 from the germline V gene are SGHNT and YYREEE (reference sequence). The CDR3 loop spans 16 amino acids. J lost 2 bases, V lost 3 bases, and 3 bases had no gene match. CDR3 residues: CASSSRLAGGQETQYF. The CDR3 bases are TGTGCCAGCAGCTCCCGACTAGCGGGGGGGCAAGAGACCCAGTACTTC.

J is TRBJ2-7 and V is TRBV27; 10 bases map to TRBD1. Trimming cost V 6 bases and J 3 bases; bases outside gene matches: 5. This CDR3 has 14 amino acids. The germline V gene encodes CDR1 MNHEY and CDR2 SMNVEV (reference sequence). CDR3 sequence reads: CASRETGGGYEQYF. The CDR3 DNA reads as TGTGCCAGCAGGGAGACAGGGGGCGGCTACGAGCAGTACTTC.

The CDR3: CASSISGGNNYGYTF. The CDR3 DNA reads TGTGCCAGCAGCATATCAGGGGGCAATAACTATGGCTACACCTTC. The rearrangement uses TRBV7-2 and TRBJ1-2, with 8 bases identical to TRBD1. The germline V gene has CDR1 SGHTA and CDR2 FQGNSA. V gave up 5 bases and J gave up 1 base; unmatched junction bases: 6. The CDR3 runs to 15 residues.

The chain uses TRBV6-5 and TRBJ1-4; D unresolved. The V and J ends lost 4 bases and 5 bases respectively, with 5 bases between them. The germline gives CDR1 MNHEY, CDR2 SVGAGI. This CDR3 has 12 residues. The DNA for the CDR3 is TGTGCCAGCAGTTCCGGGAATGAAAAACTGTTTTTT. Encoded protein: CASSSGNEKLFF.

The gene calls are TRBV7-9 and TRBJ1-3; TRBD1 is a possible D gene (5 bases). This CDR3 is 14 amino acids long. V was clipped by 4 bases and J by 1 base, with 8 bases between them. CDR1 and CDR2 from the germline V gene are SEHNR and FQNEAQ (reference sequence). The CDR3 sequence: CASSSGGSGNTIYF. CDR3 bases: TGTGCCAGCAGCTCCGGGGGATCTGGAAACACCATATATTTT.

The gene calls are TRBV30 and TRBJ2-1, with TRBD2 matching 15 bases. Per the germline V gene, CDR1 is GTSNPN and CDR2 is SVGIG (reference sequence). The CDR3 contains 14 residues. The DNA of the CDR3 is TGTGCGCTGGGACTAGCGGGGGGTTACAATGAGCAGTTCTTC. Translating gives CALGLAGGYNEQFF. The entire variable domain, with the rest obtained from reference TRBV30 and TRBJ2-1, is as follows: SQTIHQWPATLVQPVGSPLSLECTVEGTSNPNLYWYRQAAGRGLQLLFYSVGIGQISSEVPQNLSASRPQDRQFILSSKKLLLSDSGFYLCALGLAGGYNEQFFGPGTRLTVL.

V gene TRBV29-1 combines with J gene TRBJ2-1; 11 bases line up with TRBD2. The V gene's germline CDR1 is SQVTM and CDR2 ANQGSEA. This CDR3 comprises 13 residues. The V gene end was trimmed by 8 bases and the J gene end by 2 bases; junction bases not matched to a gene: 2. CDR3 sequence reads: CSTTSGTYNEQFF. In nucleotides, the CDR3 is TGCAGCACGACTAGCGGGACCTACAATGAGCAGTTCTTC.

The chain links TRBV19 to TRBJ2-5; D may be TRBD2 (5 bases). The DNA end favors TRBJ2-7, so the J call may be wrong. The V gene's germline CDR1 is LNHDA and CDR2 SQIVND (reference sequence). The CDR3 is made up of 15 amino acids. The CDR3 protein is CASSITMSGAYEQYF. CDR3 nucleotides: TGTGCCAGTAGTATTACGATGAGCGGTGCCTACGAGCAGTACTTC.

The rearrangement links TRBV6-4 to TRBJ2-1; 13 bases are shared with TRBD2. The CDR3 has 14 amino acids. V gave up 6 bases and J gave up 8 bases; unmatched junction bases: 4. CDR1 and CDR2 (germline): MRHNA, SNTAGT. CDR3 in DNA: TGTGCCAGCAGCACTAGCGGGGGGGCGGATGAGCAGTTCTTC. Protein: CASSTSGGADEQFF.

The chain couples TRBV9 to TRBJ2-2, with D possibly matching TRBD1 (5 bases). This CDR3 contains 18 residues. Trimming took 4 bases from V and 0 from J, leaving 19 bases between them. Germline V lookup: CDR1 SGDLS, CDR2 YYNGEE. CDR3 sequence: CASSYPRETAANTGELFF. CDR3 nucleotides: TGTGCCAGCAGCTACCCCCGCGAGACAGCAGCGAACACCGGGGAGCTGTTTTTT. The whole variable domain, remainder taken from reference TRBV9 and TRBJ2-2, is DSGVTQTPKHLITATGQRVTLRCSPRSGDLSVYWYQQSLDQGLQFLIQYYNGEERAKGNILERFSAQQFPDLHSELNLSSLELGDSALYFCASSYPRETAANTGELFFGEGSRLTVL.

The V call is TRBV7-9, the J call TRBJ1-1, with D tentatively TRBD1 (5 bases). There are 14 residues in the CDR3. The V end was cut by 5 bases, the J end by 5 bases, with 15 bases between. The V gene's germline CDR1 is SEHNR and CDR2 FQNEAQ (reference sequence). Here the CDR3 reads CASSPTVSATEAFF. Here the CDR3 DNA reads TGTGCCAGCAGCCCGACAGTATCGGCAACTGAAGCTTTCTTT.

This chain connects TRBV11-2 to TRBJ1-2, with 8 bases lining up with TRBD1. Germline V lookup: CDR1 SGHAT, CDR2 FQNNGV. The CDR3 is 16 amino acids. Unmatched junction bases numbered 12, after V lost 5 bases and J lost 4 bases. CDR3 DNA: TGTGCCAGCAGCCCAGGACAGGGTTACGGTTCCTATGGCTACACCTTC. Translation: CASSPGQGYGSYGYTF.

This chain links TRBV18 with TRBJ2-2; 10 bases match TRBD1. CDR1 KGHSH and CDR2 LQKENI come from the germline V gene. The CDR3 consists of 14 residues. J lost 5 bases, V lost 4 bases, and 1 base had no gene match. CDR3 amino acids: CASSQGQGTGELFF. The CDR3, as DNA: TGTGCCAGCTCACAGGGACAGGGGACCGGGGAGCTGTTTTTT.

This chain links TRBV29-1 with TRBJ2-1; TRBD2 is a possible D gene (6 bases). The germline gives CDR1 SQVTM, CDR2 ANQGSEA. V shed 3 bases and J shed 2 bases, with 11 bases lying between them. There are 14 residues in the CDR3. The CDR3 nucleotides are TGCAGCGTTGATGGGGGGACGCCCTACAATGAGCAGTTCTTC. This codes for CSVDGGTPYNEQFF.

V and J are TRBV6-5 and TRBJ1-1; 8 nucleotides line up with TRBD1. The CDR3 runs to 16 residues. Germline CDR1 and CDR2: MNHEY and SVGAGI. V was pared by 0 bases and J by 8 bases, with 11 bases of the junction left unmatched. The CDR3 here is CASSYSPPGQVSEAFF. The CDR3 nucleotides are TGTGCCAGCAGTTACTCACCCCCGGGACAGGTCTCCGAAGCTTTCTTT.

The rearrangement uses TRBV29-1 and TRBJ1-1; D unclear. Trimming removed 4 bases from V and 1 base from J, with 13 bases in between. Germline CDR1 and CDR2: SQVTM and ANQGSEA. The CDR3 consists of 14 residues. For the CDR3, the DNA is TGCAGCGTTGTGGGAGGGCGATCGAACACTGAAGCTTTCTTT. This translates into CSVVGGRSNTEAFF.

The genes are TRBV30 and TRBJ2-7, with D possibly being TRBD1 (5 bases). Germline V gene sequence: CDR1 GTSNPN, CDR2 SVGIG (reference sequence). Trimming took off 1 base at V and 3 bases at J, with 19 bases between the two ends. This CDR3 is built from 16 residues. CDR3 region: CAWSGVQGSTNYEQYF. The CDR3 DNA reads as TGTGCCTGGAGTGGAGTCCAGGGATCCACTAACTACGAGCAGTACTTC.

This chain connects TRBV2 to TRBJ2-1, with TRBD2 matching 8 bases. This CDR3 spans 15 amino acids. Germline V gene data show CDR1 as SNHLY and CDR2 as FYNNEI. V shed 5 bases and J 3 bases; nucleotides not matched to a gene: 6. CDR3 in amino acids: CASSPLREVYNEQFF. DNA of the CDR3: TGTGCCAGCAGTCCCCTGCGGGAGGTCTACAATGAGCAGTTCTTC. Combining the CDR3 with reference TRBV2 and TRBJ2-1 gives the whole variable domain EPEVTQTPSHQVTQMGQEVILRCVPISNHLYFYWYRQILGQKVEFLVSFYNNEISEKSEIFDDQFSVERPDGSNFTLKIRSTKLEDSAMYFCASSPLREVYNEQFFGPGTRLTVL.

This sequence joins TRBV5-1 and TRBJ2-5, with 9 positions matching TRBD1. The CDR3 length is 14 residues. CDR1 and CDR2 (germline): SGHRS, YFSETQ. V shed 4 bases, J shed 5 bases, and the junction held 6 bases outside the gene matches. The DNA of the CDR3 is TGCGCCAGCAGCAGCCGACAGGGGGACGAGACCCAGTACTTC. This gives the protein CASSSRQGDETQYF.

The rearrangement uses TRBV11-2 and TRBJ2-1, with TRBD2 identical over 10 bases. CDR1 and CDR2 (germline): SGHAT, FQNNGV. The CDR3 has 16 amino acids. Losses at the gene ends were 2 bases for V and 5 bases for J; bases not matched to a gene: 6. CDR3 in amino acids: CASSLNGLAGDNEQFF. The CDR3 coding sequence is TGTGCCAGCAGCTTAAATGGGCTAGCGGGGGACAATGAGCAGTTCTTC.

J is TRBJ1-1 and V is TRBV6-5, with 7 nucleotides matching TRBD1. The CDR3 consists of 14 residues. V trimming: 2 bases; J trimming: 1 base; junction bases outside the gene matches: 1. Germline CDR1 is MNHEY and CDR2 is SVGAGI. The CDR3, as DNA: TGTGCCAGCAGTTACGGGACAGCGAACACTGAAGCTTTCTTT. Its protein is CASSYGTANTEAFF.

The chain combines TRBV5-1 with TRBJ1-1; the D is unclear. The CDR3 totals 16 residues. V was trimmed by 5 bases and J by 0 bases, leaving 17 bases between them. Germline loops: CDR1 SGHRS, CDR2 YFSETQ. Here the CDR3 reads CASSYRVQSMNTEAFF. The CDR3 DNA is TGCGCCAGCAGTTACCGGGTCCAGTCCATGAACACTGAAGCTTTCTTT.